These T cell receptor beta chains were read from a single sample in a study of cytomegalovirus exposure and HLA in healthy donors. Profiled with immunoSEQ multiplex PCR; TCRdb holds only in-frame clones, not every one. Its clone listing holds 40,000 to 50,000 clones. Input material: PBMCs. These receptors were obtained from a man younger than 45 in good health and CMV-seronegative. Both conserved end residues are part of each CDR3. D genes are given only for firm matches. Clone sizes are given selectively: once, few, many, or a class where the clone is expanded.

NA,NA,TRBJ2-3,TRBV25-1,TGTGCCAGCAGTGCCTTTAGCACAGATACGCAGTATTTT,CASSAFSTDTQYF
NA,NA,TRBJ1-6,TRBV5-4,TGTGCCAGCAGCTTGGCCTCGAGGGTGGATAATTCACCCCTCCACTTT,CASSLASRVDNSPLHF
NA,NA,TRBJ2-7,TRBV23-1,TGCGCCAGCAGTCAACCGTCCTGCGGGTCCAGTTCGGACTTC,CASSQPSCGSSSDF
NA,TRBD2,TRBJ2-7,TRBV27,TGTGCCAGCAGGAACGGGGCGGGAGGGGGATCTGAGCAGTACTTC,CASRNGAGGGSEQYF
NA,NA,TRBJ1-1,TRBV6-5,TGTGCCAGCAGACCACAGATCATGAACACTGAAGCTTTCTTT,CASRPQIMNTEAFF
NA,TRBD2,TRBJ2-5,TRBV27,TGTGCCATCTCAGTTTACGCGGGAGGAAAAGAGACCCAGTACTTC,CAISVYAGGKETQYF
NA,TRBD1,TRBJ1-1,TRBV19,TGTGCCGGGACAGGGCACACTGAAGCTTTCTTT,CAGTGHTEAFF
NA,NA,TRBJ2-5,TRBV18,TGTGCCAGCTCACCAGAGGAGACCCAGTACTTC,CASSPEETQYF
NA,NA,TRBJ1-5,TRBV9,TGTGCCAGCAGTGGAAGGGGTAATAGCAATCAGCCCCAGCATTTT,CASSGRGNSNQPQHF
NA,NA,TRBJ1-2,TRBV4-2,TGTGCCAGCAGCCAAGACGATAGTTCCAACTATGGCTACACCTTC,CASSQDDSSNYGYTF
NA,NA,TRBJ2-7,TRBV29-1,TGCAGCGCCAACTCGGACAGCGCCGAGCAGTACTTC,CSANSDSAEQYF
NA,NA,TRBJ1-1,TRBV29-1,TGCAGCGGGGGGGAGGAAGCTTTCTTT,CSGGEEAFF
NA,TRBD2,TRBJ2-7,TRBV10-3,TGTGCCATCAGCCCGGGACTAGCGGGAGGGAGCTACGAGCAGTACTTC,CAISPGLAGGSYEQYF
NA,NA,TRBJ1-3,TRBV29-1,TGCAGCGTGTCTAGGCCAGGGGCTGGAAACACCATATATTTT,CSVSRPGAGNTIYF
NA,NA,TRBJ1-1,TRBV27,TGTGCCAGCAGCCCACAGGGGAACACTGAAGCTTTCTTT,CASSPQGNTEAFF
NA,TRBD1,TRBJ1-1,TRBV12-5,TGTGCTAGTGGTGCCGGACAGGGTAACACTGAAGCTTTCTTT,CASGAGQGNTEAFF
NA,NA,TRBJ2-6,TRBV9,TGTGCCAGCAGCGGGGAGGGACAGGTGAGCTCTGGGGCCAACGTCCTGACTTTC,CASSGEGQVSSGANVLTF
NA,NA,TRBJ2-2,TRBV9,TGTGCCAGCAGCGTAGGAGGAGGGCGGTCCGGGGAGCTGTTTTTT,CASSVGGGRSGELFF
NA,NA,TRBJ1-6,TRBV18,TGTGCCAGCTCACGACCGGGGAGGAGCTCACCCCTCCACTTT,CASSRPGRSSPLHF
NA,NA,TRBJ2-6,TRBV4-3,TGCGCCAGCAGCCAAGATCGGTCCTCTGGGGCCAACGTCCTGACTTTC,CASSQDRSSGANVLTF
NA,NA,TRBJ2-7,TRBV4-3,TGCGCCAGCAGCCAAGGGCTGTACGAGCAGTACTTC,CASSQGLYEQYF
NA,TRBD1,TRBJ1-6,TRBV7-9,TGTGCCAGCAGCTTAGTCCCCGGGACAGGAAATTCACCCCTCCACTTT,CASSLVPGTGNSPLHF
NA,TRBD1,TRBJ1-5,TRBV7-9,TGTGCCAGCAGCTTCTCAGGACAGGGATCCTTCAATCAGCCCCAGCATTTT,CASSFSGQGSFNQPQHF
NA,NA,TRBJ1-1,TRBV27,TGTGCCAGCAGTTACTACCGCGGTACCACTGAAGCTTTCTTT,CASSYYRGTTEAFF
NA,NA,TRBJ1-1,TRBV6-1,TGTGCCAGCAGTGAAGAGGGGTCATACACTGAAGCTTTCTTT,CASSEEGSYTEAFF
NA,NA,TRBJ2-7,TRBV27,TGTGCCAGCAGTTTGGGAGGTACCTACGAGCAGTACTTC,CASSLGGTYEQYF
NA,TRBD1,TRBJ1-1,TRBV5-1,TGCGCCAGCAGCTTGGATGGGACAGGGGGAGTGGTTGAAGCTTTCTTT,CASSLDGTGGVVEAFF
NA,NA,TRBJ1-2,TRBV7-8,TGTGCCAGCAGCTGGCAGGATTACCCAGAAGCTAACTATGGCTACACCTTC,CASSWQDYPEANYGYTF
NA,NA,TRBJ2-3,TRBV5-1,TGCGCCAGCAAAGGGCCTACAGGGAGTGCCACAGATACGCAGTATTTT,CASKGPTGSATDTQYF
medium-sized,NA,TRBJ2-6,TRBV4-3,TGCGCCAGCAGCCAGGGACAATCTGGGGCCAACGTCCTGACTTTC,CASSQGQSGANVLTF
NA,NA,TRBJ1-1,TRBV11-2,TGTGCCAGCGGATTTACACAGGGTCCCACTGAAGCTTTCTTT,CASGFTQGPTEAFF
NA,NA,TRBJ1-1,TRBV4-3,TGCGCCAGCAGCCAAGGGAGGGGAAGGACTGAAGCTTTCTTT,CASSQGRGRTEAFF
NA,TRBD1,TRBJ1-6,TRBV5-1,TGCGCCAGCAGCTTGGCGGGACAGGGGCTTTCACCCCTCCACTTT,CASSLAGQGLSPLHF
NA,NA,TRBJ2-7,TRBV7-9,TGTGCCAGCAGCTTCGGGGGGCTGGAGAACGAGCAGTACTTC,CASSFGGLENEQYF
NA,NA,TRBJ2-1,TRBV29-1,TGCTCGTTTCTCTACAATGAGCAGTTCTTC,CSFLYNEQFF
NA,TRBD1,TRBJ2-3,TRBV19,TGTGACAGTAGCCACAGGGGAGCCGATACGCAGTATTTT,CDSSHRGADTQYF
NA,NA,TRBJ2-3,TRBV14,TGTGCCAGCAGCCGTATAGTGGGAGGAGATACGCAGTATTTT,CASSRIVGGDTQYF
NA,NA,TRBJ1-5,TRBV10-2,TGCGCCAGCAGTGAATCCCGGGACACCCAAAATCTCCAGCATTTT,CASSESRDTQNLQHF
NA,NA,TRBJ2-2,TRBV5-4,TGTGCCAGCAGCTTTTGGGGGCCCACCGGGGAGCTGTTTTTT,CASSFWGPTGELFF